This T cell receptor (beta chain) was retrieved from a study of blood T cells in healthy people across ages. Regarding the study as a whole: Naive and antigen-experienced cells could not be conclusively compared, given unsorted PBMCs. Age brought a roughly linear fall in TCR beta diversity measured per million T cells.

The total RNA that was extracted per sample amounted to at least 5 micrograms. This clonotype was recorded a few times. Its antigen remains unidentified. Per the germline V gene, CDR1 is SGHDN and CDR2 is FVKESK. Losses at the gene ends were 4 bases for V and 3 bases for J; bases not matched to a gene: 4. The CDR3 sequence is 14 residues long. PCR was performed a second time for roughly 6 to 12 cycles using a sample-barcoded 5' primer and a J-beta primer mix. A template-switch adaptor with 12 random nucleotides tagged each cDNA molecule. MiXCR was run by TCRdb on the 5' RACE reads, yielding one entry per CDR3 protein. The sample has over 600,000 distinct CDR3 sequences, around 41% seen once.

The J gene is TRBJ2-5, the V gene TRBV14, with 8 bases that match TRBD2. This sequence originates from a man aged 80 or over in good health. The source material was blood. CDR3 DNA sequence: TGTGCCAGCAGCCGACTTAGCGGGGAAGAGACCCAGTACTTC. Translating gives CASSRLSGEETQYF.